This entry lists 30 T cell receptor beta chains sequenced from one sample in a study of CD8 T cells in Susac syndrome. Random-hexamer reverse transcription was applied to about 0.5 to 1 ug RNA. TCRdb re-analysed the immunoSEQ multiplex PCR reads in MiXCR, keeping a single row per CDR3 protein. The sample has 150,000 to 200,000 distinct CDR3 sequences, roughly nine tenths seen once. Sequenced sample: CD4+ T cells from PBMCs. Every receptor here comes from a human donor with Susac syndrome.

The V and J genes are TRBV5-4 and TRBJ2-1; D is ambiguous. Germline loops: CDR1 SGHNT, CDR2 YYREEE (reference sequence). The CDR3 totals 15 residues. With 2 bases removed from V and 5 bases from J, the gap between germline ends came to 14 bases. The CDR3 sequence: CASSFFSGDHNEQFF. The CDR3 nucleotides are TGTGCCAGCAGCTTTTTTTCCGGCGACCACAATGAGCAGTTCTTC.

This clonotype was detected only once. This rearrangement joins TRBV7-9 to TRBJ2-1; D may be TRBD1 (6 bases). The germline V and J ends were trimmed by 1 base and 8 bases, with 15 bases remaining between them. The CDR3 spans 15 residues. From germline, CDR1 is SEHNR and CDR2 FQNEAQ (reference sequence). Written as DNA, the CDR3 is TGTGCCAGCAGCTTAGGCGGCAGGGGATACGATGAGCAGTTCTTC. Translated: CASSLGGRGYDEQFF.

V and J are TRBV6-5 and TRBJ1-5; D unresolved. The ends were cut back, 6 bases at V and 3 bases at J, with 12 bases in the middle. Germline CDR1 is MNHEY and CDR2 is SVGAGI. This CDR3 region has 14 residues. CDR3 nucleotide sequence: TGTGCCAGCAGAGGTCGCGGGTACAATCAGCCCCAGCATTTT. Residues: CASRGRGYNQPQHF.

This chain joins TRBV19 and TRBJ2-3, with TRBD2 matching over 8 bases. This CDR3 comprises 15 residues. The trim removed 2 bases at V and 3 bases at J, leaving 4 bases unmatched. Per germline, CDR1 LNHDA and CDR2 SQIVND (reference sequence). This chain's CDR3 is CASSIRAGETDTQYF. Written as DNA, the CDR3 is TGTGCCAGTAGTATACGAGCGGGAGAGACAGATACGCAGTATTTT.

The CDR3 region has the DNA TGCAGTGCTAGAGACCTTGGGTGGGCCGAAAAACTGTTTTTT. It codes for CSARDLGWAEKLFF. The rearrangement joins TRBV20-1 to TRBJ1-4; no reliable D call. V lost 0 bases and J lost 8, with 13 bases in between. Germline V gene sequence: CDR1 DFQATT, CDR2 SNEGSKA (reference sequence). CDR3 size: 14 residues.

The chain links TRBV6-4 to TRBJ1-6, with D unresolved. Germline assignment: CDR1 MRHNA and CDR2 SNTAGT. Trimming removed 4 bases from V and 0 bases from J, with 7 bases in between. This CDR3 contains 15 residues. CDR3 protein: CASSVESSYNSPLHF. The CDR3 DNA reads TGTGCCAGCAGTGTCGAGAGCTCCTATAATTCACCCCTCCACTTT.

This clonotype was counted once. The chain recombines TRBV7-8 with TRBJ2-7, with 9 bases matching TRBD2. Germline assignment: CDR1 SGHVS and CDR2 FQNEAQ. This CDR3 comprises 16 residues. The V segment lost 6 bases and the J segment 2 bases; nucleotides outside the gene matches: 11. CDR3 sequence (DNA): TGTGCCAGCAGAAAAAAGCGGGAGGCCCCCCCCTACGAGCAGTACTTC. Protein sequence: CASRKKREAPPYEQYF.

This rearrangement joins TRBV4-1 to TRBJ2-1; D gene uncertain. The germline CDR1 and CDR2 sequences are MGHRA and YSYEKL. This CDR3 has 17 residues. Trimming shortened V by 0 bases and J by 4 bases, and 16 bases separated the two germline ends. CDR3 amino acids: CASSQDRASSWYNEQFF. The DNA for the CDR3 is TGCGCCAGCAGCCAAGATCGGGCTTCTTCGTGGTACAATGAGCAGTTCTTC.

V is TRBV15 and J is TRBJ2-7; 7 positions match TRBD1. Germline lookup yields CDR1 LNHNV and CDR2 YYDKDF (reference sequence). This CDR3 has 14 residues. After removal of 4 bases from V and 1 base from J, the junction contained 4 bases not matched to a gene. The CDR3 loop is CATSNRQGSYEQYF. The CDR3 DNA follows: TGTGCCACCAGCAACCGACAGGGATCCTACGAGCAGTACTTC.

This sequence joins TRBV12-3 or TRBV12-4 and TRBJ2-5, with a tentative D call TRBD2 (6 bases). Deletions cut 7 bases from V and 8 bases from J, with 14 bases between. This CDR3 is 12 amino acids long. CDR3 sequence reads: CASTSSGLTQYF. The DNA for the CDR3 is TGTGCCAGCACCTCGAGCGGGCTAACCCAGTACTTC.

V and J are TRBV3-1 and TRBJ2-5; D is possibly TRBD2 (7 bases). V was cut by 1 base and J by 5 bases, with 17 bases left in between. This CDR3 spans 16 amino acids. Germline values: CDR1 LGHDT, CDR2 YNNKEL (reference sequence). CDR3: CASSQGPGEGLETQYF. DNA of the CDR3: TGTGCCAGCAGCCAAGGGCCAGGGGAGGGCCTTGAGACCCAGTACTTC.

The chain links TRBV19 to TRBJ1-5, with 9 nucleotides matching TRBD1. The CDR3 is made up of 14 amino acids. V was clipped by 6 bases and J by 2 bases; unmatched bases: 2. Germline-derived CDR1 and CDR2 are LNHDA and SQIVND (reference sequence). The CDR3, as DNA: TGTGCCAGTAGATGGACAGGGGGCAATCAGCCCCAGCATTTT. Its translation: CASRWTGGNQPQHF.

This chain links TRBV20-1 with TRBJ2-3, with 11 positions matching TRBD2. Per germline, CDR1 DFQATT and CDR2 SNEGSKA (reference sequence). This CDR3 spans 14 amino acids. V was pared by 5 bases and J by 7 bases, with 8 bases of the junction left unmatched. CDR3 sequence reads: CSAAQTSGSHTQYF. CDR3 bases: TGCAGTGCTGCACAAACTAGCGGGAGTCATACGCAGTATTTT.

This rearrangement joins TRBV12-3 or TRBV12-4 to TRBJ1-2; D perhaps matches TRBD1 (5 bases). Trimming removed 7 bases from V and 2 bases from J, with 11 bases in between. The CDR3 is 13 amino acids. This CDR3 is CASTPRGNYGYTF. The CDR3 nucleotides read TGTGCCAGCACCCCGAGGGGCAACTATGGCTACACCTTC.

This clonotype was picked up one time. V and J are TRBV2 and TRBJ2-5, with D perhaps TRBD1 or TRBD2 (5 bases each). The CDR3 covers 12 residues. Trimming removed 6 bases from V and 4 bases from J, with 9 bases in between. Germline V gene data show CDR1 as SNHLY and CDR2 as FYNNEI. The CDR3, as DNA: TGTGCCAGCAGGCCAGGGAGAGAGACCCAGTACTTC. Its translation is CASRPGRETQYF. The entire variable domain, with the rest obtained from reference TRBV2 and TRBJ2-5, is as follows: EPEVTQTPSHQVTQMGQEVILRCVPISNHLYFYWYRQILGQKVEFLVSFYNNEISEKSEIFDDQFSVERPDGSNFTLKIRSTKLEDSAMYFCASRPGRETQYFGPGTRLLVL.

V usage is TRBV28 and J usage is TRBJ1-3; D is unresolved. V was cut by 5 bases and J by 3 bases, with 11 bases left in between. The V gene's germline CDR1 is MDHEN and CDR2 SYDVKM. This CDR3 has 14 residues. CDR3 loop: CASSNGGLGNTIYF. In DNA, the CDR3 is TGTGCCAGCAGTAACGGCGGACTTGGAAACACCATATATTTT.

In nucleotides, the CDR3 is TGTGCCAGTGGCCTGAACAGGGGGCTGAACTATGGCTACACCTTC. Translation: CASGLNRGLNYGYTF. The genes are TRBV19 and TRBJ1-2; 9 positions match TRBD1. The CDR3 is 15 amino acids. Germline assignment: CDR1 LNHDA and CDR2 SQIVND (reference sequence). Unmatched junction bases numbered 9, after V lost 8 bases and J lost 2 bases.

The chain employs TRBV6-5 and TRBJ1-5; D ambiguous. V was shortened by 5 bases and J by 10 bases, with 18 bases between the two germline ends. CDR1 and CDR2 from the germline V gene are MNHEY and SVGAGI. This CDR3 is built from 14 residues. CDR3 bases: TGTGCCAGCAGTGACGAGGTTGGGTCGAGCCCCCAGCATTTT. Its protein is CASSDEVGSSPQHF.

The rearrangement uses TRBV6-5 and TRBJ2-1; D is unclear. This CDR3 is built from 12 residues. Trimming left V 4 bases short and J 7 bases short, with 8 bases between. The V gene's germline CDR1 is MNHEY and CDR2 SVGAGI. The CDR3 DNA reads as TGTGCCAGCAGTTCCTTGAGTAATGAGCAGTTCTTC. This sequence encodes CASSSLSNEQFF.

This sequence joins TRBV18 and TRBJ1-3; D is ambiguous. The V end lost 2 bases, the J end lost 0 bases, and 8 bases lay between the germline ends. Germline loops: CDR1 KGHSH, CDR2 LQKENI. The CDR3 spans 15 residues. The CDR3 is CASSPNTGSGNTIYF. The CDR3 coding sequence is TGTGCCAGCTCACCAAACACTGGCTCTGGAAACACCATATATTTT.

V usage is TRBV5-1 and J usage is TRBJ1-5; D may be TRBD1 (5 bases). The CDR3 has 15 amino acids. Germline-derived CDR1 and CDR2 are SGHRS and YFSETQ. Trimming cost V 0 bases and J 3 bases, with 10 bases left between them. The CDR3 is CASSLVAGTNQPQHF. The CDR3 DNA follows: TGCGCCAGCAGCTTGGTGGCAGGGACCAATCAGCCCCAGCATTTT.

The chain links TRBV6-1 to TRBJ2-1, with D perhaps matching TRBD2 (6 bases). CDR1 and CDR2 from the germline V gene are MNHNS and SASEGT. The CDR3 spans 16 residues. V lost 6 bases and J lost 8, with 23 bases in between. This CDR3 is CASSGIPGLRRHEQFF. For the CDR3, the DNA is TGTGCCAGCAGCGGGATTCCGGGACTTAGGCGGCATGAGCAGTTCTTC.

This rearrangement joins TRBV14 to TRBJ2-7; D call uncertain. V was clipped by 2 bases and J by 3 bases, with 2 bases between them. The CDR3 runs to 11 residues. Germline V lookup: CDR1 SGHDN, CDR2 FVKESK. CDR3: CASSQYYEQYF. DNA of the CDR3: TGTGCCAGCAGCCAATACTACGAGCAGTACTTC. The complete variable domain, with remaining parts taken from reference TRBV14 and TRBJ2-7, reads EAGVTQFPSHSVIEKGQTVTLRCDPISGHDNLYWYRRVMGKEIKFLLHFVKESKQDESGMPNNRFLAERTGGTYSTLKVQPAELEDSGVYFCASSQYYEQYFGPGTRLTVT.

This rearrangement joins TRBV11-2 to TRBJ1-3; TRBD1 agrees at 7 bases. The CDR3 covers 14 residues. Germline CDR1 and CDR2: SGHAT and FQNNGV. The V segment lost 6 bases and the J segment 4 bases; nucleotides outside the gene matches: 6. For the CDR3, the DNA is TGTGCCAGCAGGGACCCAGGGGGAGGAAACACCATATATTTT. Amino acids: CASRDPGGGNTIYF.

In this sample, this clonotype turned up once. The chain couples TRBV9 to TRBJ2-1, with 7 bases lining up with TRBD2. V was clipped by 0 bases and J by 0 bases; unmatched bases: 12. The length of the CDR3 is 19 residues. The germline V gene has CDR1 SGDLS and CDR2 YYNGEE. CDR3 region: CASSVVAGVAFSSYNEQFF. DNA of the CDR3: TGTGCCAGCAGCGTAGTAGCGGGTGTTGCCTTCAGCTCCTACAATGAGCAGTTCTTC.

This clonotype has only one observation. The chain links TRBV5-4 to TRBJ2-5; 9 bases agree with TRBD1. The CDR3 loop spans 15 amino acids. Germline V gives CDR1 SGHNT, CDR2 YYREEE (reference sequence). J was trimmed by 5 bases and V by 0 bases; bases with no gene match: 5. As DNA, the CDR3 is TGTGCCAGCAGCTTGGACAGGGGGCGAGCGGAGACCCAGTACTTC. This sequence encodes CASSLDRGRAETQYF.

The chain combines TRBV20-1 with TRBJ2-7; the D gene is possibly TRBD1 (6 bases). CDR3 size: 13 residues. Between the trimmed V and J ends, which lost 3 bases and 2 bases, there was a span of 11 bases. CDR1 DFQATT and CDR2 SNEGSKA come from the germline V gene (reference sequence). CDR3 in amino acids: CSASTGRTYEQYF. For the CDR3, the DNA is TGCAGTGCTAGTACAGGGAGAACCTACGAGCAGTACTTC.

The chain combines TRBV28 with TRBJ2-2, with TRBD2 matching over 10 bases. Per the germline V gene, CDR1 is MDHEN and CDR2 is SYDVKM. The CDR3 is 16 residues long. Germline trimming cut 5 bases from V and 2 bases from J; bases unmatched to any gene: 5. The CDR3 region has the DNA TGTGCCAGCAGTGTTACTAGCGGGATCAACACCGGGGAGCTGTTTTTT. This gives the protein CASSVTSGINTGELFF.

The rearrangement uses TRBV9 and TRBJ1-5, with D hard to call. This CDR3 has 13 amino acids. V lost 0 bases, J lost 9 bases, and 10 bases lay in between. From germline, CDR1 is SGDLS and CDR2 YYNGEE. The CDR3 DNA is TGTGCCAGCAGCGTAGGGGGAGGATGGCCCCAGCATTTT. Its translation: CASSVGGGWPQHF.

V gene TRBV18 combines with J gene TRBJ1-1; D is unclear. V was cut by 0 bases and J by 2 bases, with 10 bases left in between. This CDR3 spans 15 amino acids. Germline CDR1 reads KGHSH; CDR2 reads LQKENI. The CDR3 sequence: CASSPPTDGNTEAFF. The CDR3 DNA is TGTGCCAGCTCACCACCTACTGACGGCAACACTGAAGCTTTCTTT.